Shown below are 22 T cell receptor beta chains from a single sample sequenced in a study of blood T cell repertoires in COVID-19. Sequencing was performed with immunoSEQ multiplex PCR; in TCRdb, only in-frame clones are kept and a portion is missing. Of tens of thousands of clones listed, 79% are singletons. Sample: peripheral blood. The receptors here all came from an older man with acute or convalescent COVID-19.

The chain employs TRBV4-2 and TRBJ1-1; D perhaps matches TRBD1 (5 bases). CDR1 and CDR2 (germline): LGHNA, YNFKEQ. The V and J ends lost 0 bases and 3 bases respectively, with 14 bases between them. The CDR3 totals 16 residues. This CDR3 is CASSQEGGRAYTEAFF. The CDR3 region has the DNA TGTGCCAGCAGCCAAGAGGGGGGTAGAGCTTACACTGAAGCTTTCTTT.

Here the CDR3 reads CASSDTQANGYTF. CDR3 DNA: TGCGCCAGCAGTGATACCCAGGCCAATGGCTACACCTTC. The V call is TRBV10-1, the J call TRBJ1-2; no clear D. V was cut by 3 bases and J by 6 bases, with 11 bases left in between. Germline CDR1 is WNHNN and CDR2 is SYGVQD (reference sequence). The CDR3 contains 13 residues.

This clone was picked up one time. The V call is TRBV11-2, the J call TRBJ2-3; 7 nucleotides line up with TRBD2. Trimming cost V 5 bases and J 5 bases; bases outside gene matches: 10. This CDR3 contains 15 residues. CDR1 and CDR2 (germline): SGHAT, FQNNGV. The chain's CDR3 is CASSLGDYSIDTQYF. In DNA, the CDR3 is TGTGCCAGCAGCCTGGGGGACTACTCTATAGATACGCAGTATTTT.

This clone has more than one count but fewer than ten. The DNA for the CDR3 is TGTGCCAGTAGTAAACACCCGGGACAGGAAGGTACTGAAGCTTTCTTT. Protein sequence: CASSKHPGQEGTEAFF. V usage is TRBV19 and J usage is TRBJ1-1; 8 positions match TRBD1. The CDR3 totals 16 residues. Germline V gene sequence: CDR1 LNHDA, CDR2 SQIVND (reference sequence). After removal of 4 bases from V and 5 bases from J, the junction contained 12 bases not matched to a gene.

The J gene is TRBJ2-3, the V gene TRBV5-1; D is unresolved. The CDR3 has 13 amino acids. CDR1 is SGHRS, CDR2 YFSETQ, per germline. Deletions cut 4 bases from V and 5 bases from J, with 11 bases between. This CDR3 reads CASSPPTLDTQYF. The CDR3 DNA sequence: TGCGCCAGCAGCCCCCCTACCTTAGATACGCAGTATTTT.

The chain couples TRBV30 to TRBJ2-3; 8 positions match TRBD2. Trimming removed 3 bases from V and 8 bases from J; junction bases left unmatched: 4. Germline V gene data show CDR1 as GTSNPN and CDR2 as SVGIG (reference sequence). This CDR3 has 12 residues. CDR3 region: CAWSVRGGTQYF. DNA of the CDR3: TGTGCCTGGAGCGTACGGGGGGGTACGCAGTATTTT.

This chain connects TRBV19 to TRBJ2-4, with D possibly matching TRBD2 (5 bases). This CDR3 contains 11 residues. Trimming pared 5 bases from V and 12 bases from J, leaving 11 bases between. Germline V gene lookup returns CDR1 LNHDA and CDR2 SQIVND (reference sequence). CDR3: CASSGGSRQYF. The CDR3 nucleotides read TGTGCCAGTAGTGGTGGGAGTCGTCAGTACTTC. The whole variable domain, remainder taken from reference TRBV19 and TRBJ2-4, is DGGITQSPKYLFRKEGQNVTLSCEQNLNHDAMYWYRQDPGQGLRLIYYSQIVNDFQKGDIAEGYSVSREKKESFPLTVTSAQKNPTAFYLCASSGGSRQYFGAGTRLSVL.

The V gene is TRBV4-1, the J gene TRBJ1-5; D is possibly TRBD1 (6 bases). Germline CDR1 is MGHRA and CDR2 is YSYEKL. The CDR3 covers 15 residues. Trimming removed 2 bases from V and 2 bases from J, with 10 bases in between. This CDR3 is CASSQPDRGNQPQHF. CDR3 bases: TGCGCCAGCAGCCAACCGGACAGAGGCAATCAGCCCCAGCATTTT.

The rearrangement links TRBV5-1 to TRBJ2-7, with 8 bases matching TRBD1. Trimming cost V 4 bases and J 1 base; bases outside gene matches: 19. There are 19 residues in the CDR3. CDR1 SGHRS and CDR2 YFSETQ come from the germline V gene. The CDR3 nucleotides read TGCGCCAGCAGCCCCTGGGGGACAGGTCTCAATGCGAGGTCCTACGAGCAGTACGTC. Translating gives CASSPWGTGLNARSYEQYV.

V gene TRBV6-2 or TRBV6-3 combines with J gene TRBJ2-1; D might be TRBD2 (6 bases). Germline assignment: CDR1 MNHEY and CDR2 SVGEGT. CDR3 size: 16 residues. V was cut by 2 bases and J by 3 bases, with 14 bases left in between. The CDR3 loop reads CASSYQEGLYYNEQFF. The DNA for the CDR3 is TGTGCCAGCAGTTACCAGGAGGGGTTATACTACAATGAGCAGTTCTTC.

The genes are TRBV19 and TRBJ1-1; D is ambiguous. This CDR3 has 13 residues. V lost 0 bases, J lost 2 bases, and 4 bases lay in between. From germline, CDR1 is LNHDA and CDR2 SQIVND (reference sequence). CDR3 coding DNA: TGTGCCAGTAGTATAGATCAAAACACTGAAGCTTTCTTT. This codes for CASSIDQNTEAFF.

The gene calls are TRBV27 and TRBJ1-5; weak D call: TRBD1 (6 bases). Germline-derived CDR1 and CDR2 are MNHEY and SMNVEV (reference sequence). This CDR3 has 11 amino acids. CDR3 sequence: CASGEYQPQHF. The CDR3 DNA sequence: TGTGCGTCAGGGGAATATCAGCCCCAGCATTTT.

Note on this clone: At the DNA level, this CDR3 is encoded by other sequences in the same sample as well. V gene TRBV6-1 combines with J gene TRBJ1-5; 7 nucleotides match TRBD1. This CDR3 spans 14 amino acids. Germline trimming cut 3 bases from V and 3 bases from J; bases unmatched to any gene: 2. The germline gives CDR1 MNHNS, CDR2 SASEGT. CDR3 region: CASSDRGDNQPQHF. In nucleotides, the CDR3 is TGTGCCAGCAGTGACAGGGGGGACAATCAGCCCCAGCATTTT.

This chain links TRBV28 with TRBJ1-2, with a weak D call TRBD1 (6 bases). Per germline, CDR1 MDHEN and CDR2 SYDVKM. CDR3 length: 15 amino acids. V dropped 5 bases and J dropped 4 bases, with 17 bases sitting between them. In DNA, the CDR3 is TGTGCCAGCAGTACTATTCGGGGGGGGGCCTATGGCTACACCTTC. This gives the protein CASSTIRGGAYGYTF.

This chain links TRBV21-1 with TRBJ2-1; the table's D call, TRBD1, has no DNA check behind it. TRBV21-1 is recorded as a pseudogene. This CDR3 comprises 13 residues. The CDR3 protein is CASSKGAGNEQFF. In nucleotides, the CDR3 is TGTGCCAGCAGCAAGGGGGCGGGTAATGAGCAGTTCTTC.

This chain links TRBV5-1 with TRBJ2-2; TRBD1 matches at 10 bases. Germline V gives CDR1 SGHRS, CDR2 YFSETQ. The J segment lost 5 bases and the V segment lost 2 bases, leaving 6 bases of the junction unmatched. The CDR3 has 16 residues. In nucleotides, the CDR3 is TGCGCCAGCAGCTTTGGGACAGGGGATCAAACCGGGGAGCTGTTTTTT. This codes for CASSFGTGDQTGELFF.

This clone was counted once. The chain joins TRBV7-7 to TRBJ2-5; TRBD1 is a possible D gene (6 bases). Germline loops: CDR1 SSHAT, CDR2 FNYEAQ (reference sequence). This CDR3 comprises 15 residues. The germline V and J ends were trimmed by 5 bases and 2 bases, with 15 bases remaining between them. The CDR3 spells CASSAVGGPQETQYF. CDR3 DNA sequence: TGTGCCAGCAGCGCCGTTGGGGGCCCTCAAGAGACCCAGTACTTC.

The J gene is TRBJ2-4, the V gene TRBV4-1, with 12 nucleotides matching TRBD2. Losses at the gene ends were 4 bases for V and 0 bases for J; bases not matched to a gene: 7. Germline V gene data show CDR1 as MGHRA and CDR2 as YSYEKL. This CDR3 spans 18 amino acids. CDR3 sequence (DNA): TGCGCCAGCAGCCCAGATCGACTAGCGGGGGTAGCCAAAAACATTCAGTACTTC. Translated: CASSPDRLAGVAKNIQYF.

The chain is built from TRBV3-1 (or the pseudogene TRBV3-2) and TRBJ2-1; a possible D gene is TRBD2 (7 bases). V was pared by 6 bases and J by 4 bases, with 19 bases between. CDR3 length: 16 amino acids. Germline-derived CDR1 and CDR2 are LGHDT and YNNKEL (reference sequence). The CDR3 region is CASSPVRGASYNEQFF. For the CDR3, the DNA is TGTGCCAGCAGTCCAGTACGGGGGGCATCATACAATGAGCAGTTCTTC.

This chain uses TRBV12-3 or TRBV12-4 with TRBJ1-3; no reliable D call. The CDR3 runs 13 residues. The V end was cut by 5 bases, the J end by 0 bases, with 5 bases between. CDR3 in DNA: TGTGCCAGCAGTATGAGCTCTGGAAACACCATATATTTT. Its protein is CASSMSSGNTIYF.

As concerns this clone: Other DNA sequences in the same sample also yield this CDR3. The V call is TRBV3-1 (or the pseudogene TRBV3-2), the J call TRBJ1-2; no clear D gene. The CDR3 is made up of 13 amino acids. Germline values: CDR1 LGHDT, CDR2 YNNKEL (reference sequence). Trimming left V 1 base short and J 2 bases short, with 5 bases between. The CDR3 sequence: CASSQGPNYGYTF. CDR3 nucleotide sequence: TGTGCCAGCAGCCAAGGGCCAAACTATGGCTACACCTTC.

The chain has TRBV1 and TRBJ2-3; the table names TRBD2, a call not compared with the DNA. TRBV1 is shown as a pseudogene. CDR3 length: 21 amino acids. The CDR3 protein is CTSSQPSRGSGGQYAADTQYF. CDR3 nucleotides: TGCACCAGCAGCCAGCCATCTCGAGGTAGCGGGGGGCAATACGCCGCAGATACGCAGTATTTT.